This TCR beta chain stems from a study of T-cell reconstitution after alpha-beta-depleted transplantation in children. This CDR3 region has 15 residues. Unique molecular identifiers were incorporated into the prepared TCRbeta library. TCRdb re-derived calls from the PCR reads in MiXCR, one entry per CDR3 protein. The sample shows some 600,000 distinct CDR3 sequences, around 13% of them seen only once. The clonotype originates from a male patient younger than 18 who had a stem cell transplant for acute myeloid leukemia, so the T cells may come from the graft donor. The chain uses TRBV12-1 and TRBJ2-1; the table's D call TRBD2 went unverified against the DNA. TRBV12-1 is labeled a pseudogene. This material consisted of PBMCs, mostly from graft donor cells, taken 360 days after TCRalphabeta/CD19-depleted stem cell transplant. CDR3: CASSDLGDLDNEQFF. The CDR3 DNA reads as TGTGCCAGCAGCGACCTAGGGGACCTCGACAATGAGCAGTTCTTC.